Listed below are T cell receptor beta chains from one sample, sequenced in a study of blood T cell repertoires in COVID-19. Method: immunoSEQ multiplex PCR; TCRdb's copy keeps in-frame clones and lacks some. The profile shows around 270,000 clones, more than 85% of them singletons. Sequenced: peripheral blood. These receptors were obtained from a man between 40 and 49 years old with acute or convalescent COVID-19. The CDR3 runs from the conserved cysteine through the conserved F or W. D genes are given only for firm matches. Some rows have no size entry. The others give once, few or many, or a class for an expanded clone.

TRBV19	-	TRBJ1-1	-	TGTGCCAGTAGTGTGACAGTCTTGAACACTGAAGCTTTCTTT	CASSVTVLNTEAFF
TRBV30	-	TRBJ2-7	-	TGTGCCTGGAGTGTAGGCCGAGGGCCTTCCTACGAGCAGTACTTC	CAWSVGRGPSYEQYF
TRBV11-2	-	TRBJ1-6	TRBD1	TGTGCCAGCAGAGCCCCAGGGGGCCGAAATTCACCCCTCCACTTT	CASRAPGGRNSPLHF
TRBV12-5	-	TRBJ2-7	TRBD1	TGTGCTAGTGGTTCCACCCGACAGGGCTCCTACGAGCAGTACTTC	CASGSTRQGSYEQYF
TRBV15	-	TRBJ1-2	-	TGTGCCACCAGCAGAGAGGTGTGGGAGGGATATGAGGATGGCTACACCTTC	CATSREVWEGYEDGYTF
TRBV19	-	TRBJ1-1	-	TGTGCCAGTACGAGGGTTCAGGACACTGAAGCTTTCTTT	CASTRVQDTEAFF
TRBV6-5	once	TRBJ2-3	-	TGTGCCAGCAGGCGGGACCCCACAGATACGCAGTATTTT	CASRRDPTDTQYF
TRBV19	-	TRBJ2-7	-	TGTGCCAGTAGTATAGGGGGGACATATGCCTACGAGCAGTACTTC	CASSIGGTYAYEQYF
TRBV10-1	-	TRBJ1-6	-	TGCGCCAGCAGTACAGGTCCGGGCTCACCCCTCCACTTT	CASSTGPGSPLHF
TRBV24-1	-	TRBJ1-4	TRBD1	TGTGCCACCAGTGATGGGACAGATGAAAAACTGTTTTTT	CATSDGTDEKLFF
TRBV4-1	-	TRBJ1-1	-	TGCGCCAGCAGCCAAGTACCAACCTGGGGCGGCCCGAACACTGAAGCTTTCTTT	CASSQVPTWGGPNTEAFF
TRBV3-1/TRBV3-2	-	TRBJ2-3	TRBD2	TGTGCCAGCAGCCATCGGGGACTAGCGGGGGTAGAGATAACGCAGTATTTT	CASSHRGLAGVEITQYF
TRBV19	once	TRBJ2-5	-	TGTGCCAGTAGTACGGAGGTAACGAGGGAGACCCAGTACTTC	CASSTEVTRETQYF
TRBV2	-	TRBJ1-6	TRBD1	TGTGCCAGTAAAGGACAGGGGCTCTTCCCCCTCCACTTT	CASKGQGLFPLHF
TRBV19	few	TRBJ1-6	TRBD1	TGTGCCAGTAGTACGACAGGGTCAAGGAATTCACCCCTCCACTTT	CASSTTGSRNSPLHF
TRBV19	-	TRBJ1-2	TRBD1	TGTGCCAGTAGTATTTCGGACAGGGTAAATGGCTACACCTTC	CASSISDRVNGYTF
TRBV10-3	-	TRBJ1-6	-	TGTGCCATCAGTGAGGCGGCGGGGGCTCACCTCCACTTT	CAISEAAGAHLHF
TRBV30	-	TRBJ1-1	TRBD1	TGTGCCTGGAGTGTCGGTCGGACAGGGGCCGTCACTGAAGCTTTCTTT	CAWSVGRTGAVTEAFF
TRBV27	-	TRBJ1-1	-	TGTGCCAGCAGTTTCATCCGACAAACTGAAGCTTTCTTT	CASSFIRQTEAFF
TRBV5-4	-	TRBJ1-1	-	TGTGCCAGCAGCTTCGGACACACCAATGAAGCTTTCTTT	CASSFGHTNEAFF
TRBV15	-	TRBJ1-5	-	TGTGCCACCAGCAGGGTACTCGACTCCCAACAGGACGGTCAGCCCCAGCATTTT	CATSRVLDSQQDGQPQHF
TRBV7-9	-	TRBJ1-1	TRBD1	TGTGCCAGCAGCTTAGCGCATCCGGGACAGGGGGGAGCTTTCTTT	CASSLAHPGQGGAFF
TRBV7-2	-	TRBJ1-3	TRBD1	TGTGCCAGCAGCTTAAACAGGGGGGGAAACACCATATATTTT	CASSLNRGGNTIYF
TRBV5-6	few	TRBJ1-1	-	TGTGCCAGCAGCTTCATGGACAGAACTATCGGGGGGGCTTTCTTT	CASSFMDRTIGGAFF
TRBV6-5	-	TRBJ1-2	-	TGTGCCAGCAGTTGGACGGCGAGGGATGGCTACACCTTC	CASSWTARDGYTF
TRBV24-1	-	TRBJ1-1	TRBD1	TGTGCCACCAGTGGAGACAGGGGAAAAACTTTCTTT	CATSGDRGKTFF
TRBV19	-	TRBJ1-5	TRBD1	TGTGCCAGTACCCCGACAGGGTCGAGACAGCCCCAGCATTTT	CASTPTGSRQPQHF
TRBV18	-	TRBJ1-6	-	TGTGCCAGCTCTTTCCGACAGGCCAGGGATTCACCCCTCCACTTT	CASSFRQARDSPLHF
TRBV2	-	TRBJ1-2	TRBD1	TGTGCCAGCAGTCCCGACAGGGGATTAAACTATGGCTACACCTTC	CASSPDRGLNYGYTF
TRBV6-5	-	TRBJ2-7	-	TGTGCCAGCAGCTCACAAAACTACGAGCAGTACTTC	CASSSQNYEQYF
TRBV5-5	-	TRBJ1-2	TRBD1	TGTGCCAGCAGCCGACAGGGGGAGAATGGCTACACCTTC	CASSRQGENGYTF
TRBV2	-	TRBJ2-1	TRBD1	TGTGCCAGCAAGGAAACGACAGGGGGGCACAATGAGCAGTTCTTC	CASKETTGGHNEQFF
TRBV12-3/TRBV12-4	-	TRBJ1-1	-	TGTGCCAGTAGACAGGACCTCGAAGCTTTCTTT	CASRQDLEAFF
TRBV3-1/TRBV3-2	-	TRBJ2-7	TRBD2	TGTGCCAGCAGCCCTACCATGATAGCGGGGCCCCCCTACGAGCAGTACTTC	CASSPTMIAGPPYEQYF
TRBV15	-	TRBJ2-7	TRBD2	TGTGCCACCAGCATGGGGACTAGCGGTTCCTACGAGCAGTACTTC	CATSMGTSGSYEQYF
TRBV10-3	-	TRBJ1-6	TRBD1	TGTGCCATCAAACCCACGGACAGGTTTAATTCACCCCTCCACTTT	CAIKPTDRFNSPLHF
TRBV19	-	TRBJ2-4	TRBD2	TGTGCCAGTAGCACCGGGACTAGCGGGGCGGGGGACATTCAGTACTTC	CASSTGTSGAGDIQYF
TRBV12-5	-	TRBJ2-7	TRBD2	TGTGCTAGTGGTTTGTCGACCTCACTAGCGCAGAACGAGCAGTACTTC	CASGLSTSLAQNEQYF
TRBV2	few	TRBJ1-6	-	TGTGCCAGCAGTGAAGCGCTTCAGGGTAGCTCACCCCTCCACTTT	CASSEALQGSSPLHF
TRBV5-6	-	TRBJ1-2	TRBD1	TGTGCCTCGACCCTGGGGGGACAGGGAGGTAACTATGGCTACACCTTC	CASTLGGQGGNYGYTF
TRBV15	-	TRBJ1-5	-	TGTGCCACCAGCAGAGATGGGGGGAACTATCAGCCCCAGCATTTT	CATSRDGGNYQPQHF
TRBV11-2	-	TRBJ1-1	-	TGTGCCAGCAGCTTAGAATCACCGGGACTACAGAACACTGAAGCTTTCTTT	CASSLESPGLQNTEAFF
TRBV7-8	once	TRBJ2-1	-	TGTGCCAGCAGCTTAGAGGGGTTAAGAGATGAGCAGTTCTTC	CASSLEGLRDEQFF
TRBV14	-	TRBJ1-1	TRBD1	TGTGCCAGCAGCCAGATGAGGACAGGACTAAACACTGAAGCTTTCTTT	CASSQMRTGLNTEAFF
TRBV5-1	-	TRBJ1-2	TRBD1	TGCGCCAGCAGCAGCGGACAGGGCCTCGGCTACACCTTC	CASSSGQGLGYTF
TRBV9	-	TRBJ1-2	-	TGTGCCAGCAGCGTCGCCCCAGCGACCTACTATGGCTACACCTTC	CASSVAPATYYGYTF
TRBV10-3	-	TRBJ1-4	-	TGTGCCATCAGTGAGTCTCTTTTGGCCACAACTAATGAAAAACTGTTTTTT	CAISESLLATTNEKLFF
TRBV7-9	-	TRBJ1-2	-	TGTGCCAGCAGCCCCCGTGGCTACACCTTC	CASSPRGYTF
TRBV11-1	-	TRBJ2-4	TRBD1	TGTGCCAGCAGCTCCGGGACAGGTGGGACCAAAAACATTCAGTACTTC	CASSSGTGGTKNIQYF
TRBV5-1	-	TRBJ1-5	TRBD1	TGCGCCAGCAGCCCAGGGGGTAATTGGGGCAATCAGCCCCAGCATTTT	CASSPGGNWGNQPQHF
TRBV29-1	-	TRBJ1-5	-	TGCAGCGTGAAGGGGGATGGCAATCAGCCCCAGCATTTT	CSVKGDGNQPQHF
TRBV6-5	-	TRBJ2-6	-	TGTGCCAGCAAGACAGCCCCCTCTGGGGCCAACGTCCTGACTTTC	CASKTAPSGANVLTF
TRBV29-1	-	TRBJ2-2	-	TGCAGCGCCGGGGCCGGGGAGCTGTTTTTT	CSAGAGELFF
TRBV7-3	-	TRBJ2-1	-	TGTGCCAGCAGCCCGTGGGTGGCAGGCCCCCTTTACAATGAGCAGTTCTTC	CASSPWVAGPLYNEQFF
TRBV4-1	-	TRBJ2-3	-	TGCGCCAGCAGCCAAGAAGGAGGACCTTCGGGTACGCAGTATTTT	CASSQEGGPSGTQYF
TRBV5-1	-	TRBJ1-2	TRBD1	TGCGCCAGCACCTCGATAGGGGGCTTAGGAGGCTACACCTTC	CASTSIGGLGGYTF
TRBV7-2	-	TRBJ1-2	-	TGTGCCAGCAGCTTCTCCAAGGGAGGGTACACCTTC	CASSFSKGGYTF
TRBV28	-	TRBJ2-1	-	TGTGCCAGCGGTAGGAGCTACCCCAACAATGAGCAGTTCTTC	CASGRSYPNNEQFF
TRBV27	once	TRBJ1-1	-	TGTGCCAGCAATCCCAGAGAGGTGGCCACTGAAGCTTTCTTT	CASNPREVATEAFF
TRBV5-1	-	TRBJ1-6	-	TGCGCCAGCAGCTTGGGCTTGGGGAGCTCCTATAATTCACCCCTCCACTTT	CASSLGLGSSYNSPLHF